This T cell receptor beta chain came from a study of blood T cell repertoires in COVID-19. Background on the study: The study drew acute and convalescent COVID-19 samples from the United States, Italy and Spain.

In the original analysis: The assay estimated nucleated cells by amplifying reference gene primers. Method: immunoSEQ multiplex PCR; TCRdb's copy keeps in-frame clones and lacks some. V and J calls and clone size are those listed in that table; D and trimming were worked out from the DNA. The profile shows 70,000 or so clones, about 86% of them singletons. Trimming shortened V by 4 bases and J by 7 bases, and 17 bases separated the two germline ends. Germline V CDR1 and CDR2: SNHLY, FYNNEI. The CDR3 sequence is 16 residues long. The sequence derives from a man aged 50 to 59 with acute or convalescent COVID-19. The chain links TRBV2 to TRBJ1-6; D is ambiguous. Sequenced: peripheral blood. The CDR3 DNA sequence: TGTGCCAGCAGTGTTTCGGTCAGTGAGGCGAATTCACCCCTCCACTTT. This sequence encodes CASSVSVSEANSPLHF.